This T cell receptor beta chain is drawn from a study of blood T cells in healthy people across ages. Combining a sample-barcoded 5' primer with a J-beta primer mix, a second PCR ran for roughly 7 to 12 cycles. One entry per CDR3 protein, called by TCRdb with MiXCR from the 5' RACE reads. The sample lists 1.2 million to 1.5 million distinct CDR3 sequences, 59% occurring once. CDR3 length: 12 residues. Germline V gene lookup returns CDR1 ENHRY and CDR2 SYGVKD. This receptor was obtained from a man younger than 35 in good health. This rearrangement joins TRBV10-3 to TRBJ2-7; D may be TRBD1 (5 bases). The J call may be in error: the DNA end matches TRBJ2-5 better. What was sequenced was blood. The CDR3 here is CAISEKGETQYF. CDR3 bases: TGTGCCATCAGTGAAAAGGGGGAGACCCAGTACTTC.